The 6 T cell receptor beta chains reported below all come from one sample, sequenced in a study of blood T cell repertoires in COVID-19 (TCRdb year 2020). Library prep was done by the immunoSEQ multiplex PCR assay. TCRdb limited this immuneACCESS table to in-frame rearrangements with V and J called. A share of clones is missing; checked studies link under half to unresolved V genes, and the rest is unexplained. Counted in this sample were roughly 80,000 clones; roughly 89% of them appeared once. The ten largest make up roughly 5.3% of the sample. Sample: peripheral blood. The receptors derive from a woman of 80 years or more with active or convalescent COVID-19.

The CDR3 bases are TGTGCCAGCAGCTTATCGGGTCCCGAGCAGTACTTC. This sequence encodes CASSLSGPEQYF. V is TRBV7-8 and J is TRBJ2-7, with D unclear. Per germline, CDR1 SGHVS and CDR2 FQNEAQ. The CDR3 has 12 residues. The V end was cut by 2 bases, the J end by 6 bases, with 8 bases between.

The chain is built from TRBV5-4 and TRBJ2-3; 9 bases line up with TRBD2. V lost 2 bases, J lost 4 bases, and 5 bases stayed unmatched. The CDR3 contains 15 residues. The germline V gene encodes CDR1 SGHNT and CDR2 YYREEE (reference sequence). The CDR3 region is CASSLAGGRSDTQYF. CDR3 bases: TGTGCCAGCAGCTTAGCGGGGGGTCGGTCAGATACGCAGTATTTT. The full variable domain, in which reference TRBV5-4 and TRBJ2-3 provide the parts outside the CDR3, is ETGVTQSPTHLIKTRGQQVTLRCSSQSGHNTVSWYQQALGQGPQFIFQYYREEENGRGNFPPRFSGLQFPNYSSELNVNALELDDSALYLCASSLAGGRSDTQYFGPGTRLTVL.

This chain joins TRBV19 and TRBJ2-2; the match to TRBD2 covers 11 bases. Germline CDR1 and CDR2: LNHDA and SQIVND (reference sequence). Trimming at V came to 5 bases and at J to 1 base, leaving 6 bases not matched to a gene. The CDR3 is 17 residues long. The CDR3 DNA sequence: TGTGCCAGTAGTCCCTCCGGGACTAGCGGGAACACCGGGGAGCTGTTTTTT. It specifies CASSPSGTSGNTGELFF.

This chain connects TRBV7-9 to TRBJ2-1; 9 bases match TRBD2. With 5 bases clipped from V and 8 bases from J, the junction kept 10 bases outside the gene matches. Germline CDR1 is SEHNR and CDR2 is FQNEAQ (reference sequence). The CDR3 length is 15 residues. DNA for the CDR3: TGTGCCAGCAGCCCTCCAGCGGGAGGTGGCGATGAGCAGTTCTTC. Protein product: CASSPPAGGGDEQFF.

CDR3 sequence: CASSLAPSGSSGEQYF. Written as DNA, the CDR3 is TGTGCCAGCAGCTTGGCCCCTAGCGGGAGCTCTGGCGAGCAGTACTTC. The chain carries TRBV5-4 and TRBJ2-7, with 10 bases fitting TRBD2. V gave up 0 bases and J gave up 6 bases; unmatched junction bases: 9. CDR1 SGHNT and CDR2 YYREEE come from the germline V gene (reference sequence). This CDR3 region has 16 residues.

This clone came up a few times. The rearrangement joins TRBV24-1 to TRBJ1-1; TRBD1 agrees at 8 bases. This CDR3 comprises 13 residues. Germline assignment: CDR1 KGHDR and CDR2 SFDVKD. The V segment lost 3 bases and the J segment 8 bases; nucleotides outside the gene matches: 4. The CDR3 protein is CATSDTDRDEAFF. The CDR3 DNA reads as TGTGCCACCAGTGATACGGACAGGGACGAAGCTTTCTTT.